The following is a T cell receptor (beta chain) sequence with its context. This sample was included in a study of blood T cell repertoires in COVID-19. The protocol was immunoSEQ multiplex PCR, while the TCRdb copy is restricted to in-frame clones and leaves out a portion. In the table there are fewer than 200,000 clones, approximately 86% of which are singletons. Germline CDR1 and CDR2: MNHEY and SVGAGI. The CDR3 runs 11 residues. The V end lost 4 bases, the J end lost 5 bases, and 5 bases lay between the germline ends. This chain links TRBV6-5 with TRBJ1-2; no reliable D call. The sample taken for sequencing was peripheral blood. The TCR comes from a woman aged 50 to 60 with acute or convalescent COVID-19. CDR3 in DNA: TGTGCCAGCAGTTCCCTGTATGGCTACACCTTC. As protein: CASSSLYGYTF.